The 9 T cell receptor beta chains given below trace back to one sample, sequenced in a study of blood T cell repertoires in COVID-19. Measured with immunoSEQ multiplex PCR; TCRdb has only the in-frame clones, and not every one. The sample includes 150,000 or so clones, around 75% of them seen just once. The sequenced sample was peripheral blood. Receptor source: a woman in her seventies with COVID-19, enrolled during active disease.

V usage is TRBV4-2 and J usage is TRBJ2-1, with 11 nucleotides matching TRBD2. This CDR3 has 16 amino acids. CDR1 and CDR2 (germline): LGHNA, YNFKEQ. V lost 1 base to trimming and J lost 7 bases; unmatched junction nucleotides: 6. CDR3 sequence reads: CASSQASSGGSNEQFF. Here the CDR3 DNA reads TGTGCCAGCAGCCAAGCGTCTAGCGGGGGGAGTAATGAGCAGTTCTTC.

J is TRBJ2-1 and V is TRBV27; 14 positions match TRBD2. Germline CDR1 reads MNHEY; CDR2 reads SMNVEV (reference sequence). The CDR3 is made up of 15 amino acids. V shed 4 bases and J 8 bases; nucleotides not matched to a gene: 4. The chain's CDR3 is CASSSGLAGADEQFF. The CDR3 nucleotides are TGTGCCAGCAGTTCGGGACTAGCGGGGGCGGATGAGCAGTTCTTC.

V gene TRBV7-6 combines with J gene TRBJ1-1; the D gene is possibly TRBD1 (6 bases). From germline, CDR1 is SGHVS and CDR2 FNYEAQ. The CDR3 sequence is 16 residues long. The V end lost 1 base, the J end lost 5 bases, and 17 bases lay between the germline ends. CDR3 coding DNA: TGTGCCAGCAGCTTAGAATGGGGACAAAGTAGGACTGAAGCTTTCTTT. Translating gives CASSLEWGQSRTEAFF.

V is TRBV9 and J is TRBJ2-5; D possibly corresponds to TRBD2 (7 bases). Trimming took off 0 bases at V and 4 bases at J, with 16 bases between the two ends. The germline V gene encodes CDR1 SGDLS and CDR2 YYNGEE. The CDR3 length is 16 residues. CDR3 coding DNA: TGTGCCAGCAGCGTAGGAGGAGGGGGGGCCCGAGAGACCCAGTACTTC. Translated, it gives CASSVGGGGARETQYF. Full variable domain (missing parts from reference TRBV9 and TRBJ2-5): DSGVTQTPKHLITATGQRVTLRCSPRSGDLSVYWYQQSLDQGLQFLIQYYNGEERAKGNILERFSAQQFPDLHSELNLSSLELGDSALYFCASSVGGGGARETQYFGPGTRLLVL.

This clone was seen only once. J is TRBJ1-4 and V is TRBV14; TRBD1 matches 7 bases. J lost 7 bases, V lost 2 bases, and 10 bases had no gene match. The V gene's germline CDR1 is SGHDN and CDR2 FVKESK. The CDR3 loop spans 16 amino acids. CDR3 residues: CASSQLEGARGEKLFF. The CDR3 bases are TGTGCCAGCAGCCAACTTGAGGGGGCGAGAGGTGAAAAACTGTTTTTT. The complete variable domain, with remaining parts taken from reference TRBV14 and TRBJ1-4, reads EAGVTQFPSHSVIEKGQTVTLRCDPISGHDNLYWYRRVMGKEIKFLLHFVKESKQDESGMPNNRFLAERTGGTYSTLKVQPAELEDSGVYFCASSQLEGARGEKLFFGSGTQLSVL.

The V and J genes are TRBV3-1 (or the pseudogene TRBV3-2) and TRBJ1-1; 7 nucleotides match TRBD1. Germline V gives CDR1 LGHDT, CDR2 YNNKEL (reference sequence). The length of the CDR3 is 14 residues. V was clipped by 4 bases and J by 6 bases; unmatched bases: 8. The CDR3 DNA follows: TGTGCCAGCAGCCCACAGGGGATGATCCCTGAAGCTTTCTTT. Amino acids: CASSPQGMIPEAFF.

J is TRBJ2-7 and V is TRBV5-1; D is possibly TRBD2 (7 bases). This CDR3 region has 18 residues. V shed 4 bases and J shed 4 bases, with 27 bases lying between them. Germline values: CDR1 SGHRS, CDR2 YFSETQ. In nucleotides, the CDR3 is TGCGCCAGCAGCCAGTACCGGGACAAAGGTGCGCGGGAGTACGAGCAGTACTTC. Amino acids: CASSQYRDKGAREYEQYF.

The count of this clone is one. The chain combines TRBV7-9 with TRBJ1-1; no reliable D call. Trimming removed 1 base at V and 5 bases at J, with 11 bases between. This CDR3 region has 14 residues. CDR1 is SEHNR and CDR2 is FQNEAQ in the germline V gene (reference sequence). The CDR3 DNA reads as TGTGCCAGCAGCTTAGACGCGGGAGGAACTGAAGCTTTCTTT. It is translated as CASSLDAGGTEAFF.

The DNA of the CDR3 is TGTGCCAGCAGGGGGCTGGGCCGGGAGACCCAGTACTTC. Its translation: CASRGLGRETQYF. This sequence joins TRBV2 and TRBJ2-5; possibly TRBD1 for D (5 bases). Germline V gene sequence: CDR1 SNHLY, CDR2 FYNNEI. This CDR3 has 13 amino acids. V lost 6 bases and J lost 5, with 13 bases in between.